Listed below are T cell receptor beta chains from one sample, sequenced in a study of T cell clusters in autoimmune cytopenias. TCRdb reanalyzed the multiplex PCR reads and collapses them to one entry per CDR3 protein, without DNA. The listing records 15,000 or so distinct CDR3 sequences. The material sequenced was peripheral blood. All receptors come from a human donor with an autoimmune cytopenia or autoimmune hepatitis (not recorded which). Each CDR3 is given with its conserved first and last residue. Not every row has a clone size; where given, it reads once, few, many or a size class.

v_call: TRBV19
clone_size: medium-sized
j_call: TRBJ2-1
cdr3_aa: CASRNPTVSYNEQFF

v_call: TRBV6-5
clone_size: NA
j_call: TRBJ2-3
cdr3_aa: CASSPNRGGLAGAGDTQYF

v_call: TRBV6-5
clone_size: NA
j_call: TRBJ1-6
cdr3_aa: CASSGAGTGVDALHF

v_call: TRBV29-1
clone_size: NA
j_call: TRBJ2-7
cdr3_aa: CSVEDWGDNEQYF

v_call: TRBV6-5
clone_size: NA
j_call: TRBJ1-1
cdr3_aa: CASRNRNTEAFF

v_call: TRBV19
clone_size: medium-sized
j_call: TRBJ2-3
cdr3_aa: CASSIVGGLGTDTQYF

v_call: TRBV6-5
clone_size: NA
j_call: TRBJ1-4
cdr3_aa: CASSETPYATNEKLFF

v_call: TRBV12-3/TRBV12-4
clone_size: NA
j_call: TRBJ2-7
cdr3_aa: CASRGDRDEQYF

v_call: TRBV6-5
clone_size: medium-sized
j_call: TRBJ1-2
cdr3_aa: CASTSLGQLHGYTF

v_call: TRBV29-1
clone_size: medium-sized
j_call: TRBJ1-2
cdr3_aa: CSVAQGGDYGYTF

v_call: TRBV7-9
clone_size: NA
j_call: TRBJ2-1
cdr3_aa: CASSPTKRDYNEQFF

v_call: TRBV5-6
clone_size: NA
j_call: TRBJ2-5
cdr3_aa: CASSLRTLGETQYF

v_call: TRBV29-1
clone_size: medium-sized
j_call: TRBJ2-5
cdr3_aa: CSVDMLAETQYF

v_call: TRBV20-1
clone_size: NA
j_call: TRBJ2-5
cdr3_aa: CSAPALTEYQETQYF

v_call: TRBV6-5
clone_size: NA
j_call: TRBJ2-7
cdr3_aa: CASSYGTLSYEQYF

v_call: TRBV5-1
clone_size: NA
j_call: TRBJ2-7
cdr3_aa: CASSPRAGEDEQYF

v_call: TRBV7-2
clone_size: NA
j_call: TRBJ1-3
cdr3_aa: CASSLGGSSSGNTIYF

v_call: TRBV7-9
clone_size: NA
j_call: TRBJ2-1
cdr3_aa: CASSRGQAKMDEQFF

v_call: TRBV6-6
clone_size: NA
j_call: TRBJ2-2
cdr3_aa: CASSEWVTGELFF

v_call: TRBV27
clone_size: NA
j_call: TRBJ1-3
cdr3_aa: CASSLNIGGLKAGNTIYF

v_call: TRBV7-9
clone_size: NA
j_call: TRBJ2-1
cdr3_aa: CASSDPGPSREQFF

v_call: TRBV12-3/TRBV12-4
clone_size: NA
j_call: TRBJ2-5
cdr3_aa: CASSSLSSGETQYF

v_call: TRBV5-6
clone_size: NA
j_call: TRBJ2-1
cdr3_aa: CASSLGPSSYNEQFF

v_call: TRBV30
clone_size: NA
j_call: TRBJ1-1
cdr3_aa: CAWSVSKNTEAFF

v_call: TRBV19
clone_size: NA
j_call: TRBJ1-1
cdr3_aa: CASSPTGTTEAFF

v_call: TRBV12-3/TRBV12-4
clone_size: NA
j_call: TRBJ2-1
cdr3_aa: CASSFGTSGRRGNEQFF

v_call: TRBV19
clone_size: medium-sized
j_call: TRBJ2-7
cdr3_aa: CASSWTSGSYEQYF

v_call: TRBV5-6
clone_size: NA
j_call: TRBJ2-1
cdr3_aa: CASSLVYNNEQFF

v_call: TRBV19
clone_size: NA
j_call: TRBJ1-5
cdr3_aa: CASSVGQGVVGRNQPQHF

v_call: TRBV20-1
clone_size: NA
j_call: TRBJ2-3
cdr3_aa: CSATQAGSGATDTQYF

v_call: TRBV6-5
clone_size: NA
j_call: TRBJ2-1
cdr3_aa: CASTLLGGSRNEQFF

v_call: TRBV7-2
clone_size: NA
j_call: TRBJ2-1
cdr3_aa: CASSLGHISYNEQFF

v_call: TRBV19
clone_size: NA
j_call: TRBJ1-1
cdr3_aa: CASSTYTEAFF

v_call: TRBV19
clone_size: NA
j_call: TRBJ1-5
cdr3_aa: CASHRGGQGDNQPQHF